These 29 T cell receptor beta chains were all obtained from the same sample, sequenced in a study of immune characterization of retroperitoneal liposarcoma. Via MiXCR, TCRdb re-called the PCR reads, giving one row per CDR3 protein. The sample lists fewer than 3,000 distinct CDR3 sequences, 40% to 50% occurring once. Specimen: tumor tissue. Receptor source: a male donor with retroperitoneal liposarcoma.

This clonotype is medium-sized in the sample. The gene calls are TRBV7-8 and TRBJ2-3; TRBD2 matches 16 bases. Germline assignment: CDR1 SGHVS and CDR2 FQNEAQ. The CDR3 consists of 17 residues. The J segment lost 3 bases and the V segment lost 4 bases, leaving 4 bases of the junction unmatched. CDR3 bases: TGTGCCAGCAGCTCGGGACTAGCGGGGGGGCGGACAGATACGCAGTATTTT. Protein: CASSSGLAGGRTDTQYF.

This clonotype has just one count. This chain connects TRBV27 to TRBJ2-3; no definite D call. Trimming shortened V by 3 bases and J by 0 bases, and 4 bases separated the two germline ends. The CDR3 has 13 residues. Germline CDR1 and CDR2: MNHEY and SMNVEV (reference sequence). The CDR3 region is CASSFASTDTQYF. The CDR3 bases are TGTGCCAGCAGTTTTGCTAGCACAGATACGCAGTATTTT.

This clonotype is medium-sized in the sample. V and J are TRBV7-8 and TRBJ2-1; D ambiguous. Trimming stripped 4 bases from V and 0 bases from J, with 13 bases between. CDR1 and CDR2 (germline): SGHVS, FQNEAQ. The CDR3 has 16 residues. The CDR3 is CASSSSRFVSYNEQFF. In DNA, the CDR3 is TGTGCCAGCAGCTCAAGCCGCTTTGTCTCCTACAATGAGCAGTTCTTC. The whole variable domain, remainder taken from reference TRBV7-8 and TRBJ2-1, is GAGVSQSPRYKVAKRGQDVALRCDPISGHVSLFWYQQALGQGPEFLTYFQNEAQLDKSGLPSDRFFAERPEGSVSTLKIQRTQQEDSAVYLCASSSSRFVSYNEQFFGPGTRLTVL.

A word on this clonotype: This may come from a read error, since a much larger clone is one base off. V is TRBV7-3 and J is TRBJ2-1, with D unresolved. CDR3 length: 11 residues. CDR1 is SGHTA, CDR2 FQGTGA, per germline. CDR3 sequence: CASRRVPEQLF. DNA for the CDR3: TGTGCCAGCAGACGAGTACCTGAGCAGTTATTC.

CDR3 in amino acids: CASPGTGNEQFF. DNA of the CDR3: TGTGCCTCCCCCGGGACGGGGAATGAGCAGTTCTTC. This rearrangement joins TRBV6-1 to TRBJ2-1; D is possibly TRBD1 or TRBD2 (5 bases each). The CDR3 covers 12 residues. The germline V gene encodes CDR1 MNHNS and CDR2 SASEGT. Trimming shortened V by 11 bases and J by 7 bases, and 15 bases separated the two germline ends.

The CDR3, as DNA: TGTGCCAGCAGTCAAAGCGGGAGCTCCTACAATGAGCAGTTCTTC. Translation gives CASSQSGSSYNEQFF. This chain links TRBV6-1 with TRBJ2-1; TRBD2 agrees at 8 bases. Losses at the gene ends were 5 bases for V and 0 bases for J; bases not matched to a gene: 3. The CDR3 extends over 15 amino acids. From germline, CDR1 is MNHNS and CDR2 SASEGT.

By sample share, this clonotype is medium-sized. This chain connects TRBV6-1 to TRBJ1-2; D uncertain. Germline CDR1 MNHNS, CDR2 SASEGT. The germline V and J ends were trimmed by 7 bases and 4 bases, with 13 bases remaining between them. The CDR3 contains 13 residues. The CDR3 is CASIIAGGYGYTF. CDR3 in DNA: TGTGCCAGCATTATAGCAGGAGGCTATGGCTACACCTTC.

In this sample, this clonotype turned up once. The gene calls are TRBV11-2 and TRBJ2-1, with 11 bases aligning to TRBD2. With 5 bases clipped from V and 7 bases from J, the junction kept 16 bases outside the gene matches. The germline CDR1 and CDR2 sequences are SGHAT and FQNNGV. The CDR3 length is 18 residues. In nucleotides, the CDR3 is TGTGCCAGCAGCCCACGCGGTGGTCTAGCGGGGGGTCGGAATGAGCAGTTCTTC. This codes for CASSPRGGLAGGRNEQFF.

The CDR3 sequence is CASSYSLEGPKYF. CDR3 nucleotides: TGTGCCAGCAGTTACTCGCTGGAGGGCCCAAAGTACTTC. The rearrangement links TRBV6-6 to TRBJ2-4; maybe TRBD2 (6 bases). CDR3 length: 13 residues. Per germline, CDR1 MNHNY and CDR2 SVGAGI (reference sequence). V lost 0 bases to trimming and J lost 14 bases, with 14 bases between them.

This clonotype has more than one count but fewer than ten. The rearrangement joins TRBV7-2 to TRBJ2-3; D perhaps matches TRBD2 (6 bases). Trimming took off 7 bases at V and 2 bases at J, with 13 bases between the two ends. Germline V gives CDR1 SGHTA, CDR2 FQGNSA. The CDR3 is made up of 14 amino acids. The CDR3 nucleotides are TGTGCCAGCACGGGACTCCAATTCACAGATACGCAGTATTTT. This sequence encodes CASTGLQFTDTQYF.

The V call is TRBV7-2, the J call TRBJ1-3; possibly TRBD1 for D (5 bases). Germline loops: CDR1 SGHTA, CDR2 FQGNSA. Trimming cost V 4 bases and J 4 bases, with 14 bases left between them. The CDR3 runs 15 residues. DNA for the CDR3: TGTGCCAGCAGCTGGGGGAGTAAAAGGGGAAACACCATATATTTT. Residues: CASSWGSKRGNTIYF.

This clonotype is categorized as medium-sized (0.01 to 0.1%). The V call is TRBV7-2, the J call TRBJ2-3; no clear D. The CDR3 has 15 residues. V was shortened by 2 bases and J by 0 bases, with 9 bases between the two germline ends. Germline CDR1 reads SGHTA; CDR2 reads FQGNSA. DNA of the CDR3: TGTGCCAGCAGCTTACGAGGAACTAGCACAGATACGCAGTATTTT. Translation: CASSLRGTSTDTQYF.

This sequence joins TRBV27 and TRBJ2-2; 10 bases match TRBD2. The CDR3 is 16 amino acids. The trim removed 6 bases at V and 3 bases at J, leaving 7 bases unmatched. CDR1 and CDR2 (germline): MNHEY, SMNVEV (reference sequence). The CDR3: CASSLGTSVYTGELFF. In nucleotides, the CDR3 is TGTGCCAGCAGCTTAGGGACTAGCGTTTACACCGGGGAGCTGTTTTTT.

This clonotype turned up a few times. This chain links TRBV7-2 with TRBJ1-3; TRBD1 might be the D (6 bases). Germline V CDR1 and CDR2: SGHTA, FQGNSA. The V gene lost 1 base and the J gene lost 4 bases, with 11 bases spanning the gap. CDR3 size: 15 residues. The CDR3 loop is CASSLGGGGGNTIYF. In DNA form, the CDR3 reads TGTGCCAGCAGCTTAGGGGGGGGCGGGGGAAACACCATATATTTT.

A few counts support this clonotype. This CDR3 reads CASSQPGYPVTQFF. The CDR3 bases are TGTGCCAGCAGTCAACCGGGGTACCCTGTGACCCAGTTCTTC. This rearrangement joins TRBV6-1 to TRBJ2-1; perhaps TRBD2 as D (5 bases). The CDR3 contains 14 residues. The V and J ends lost 5 bases and 13 bases respectively, with 21 bases between them. Germline CDR1 reads MNHNS; CDR2 reads SASEGT.

V usage is TRBV6-1 and J usage is TRBJ2-1; D call uncertain. The length of the CDR3 is 13 residues. V was shortened by 5 bases and J by 6 bases, with 11 bases between the two germline ends. CDR1 and CDR2 (germline): MNHNS, SASEGT. The CDR3 nucleotides are TGTGCCAGCAGTTATGGGTCGGCCAATGAGCAGTTCTTC. Translation gives CASSYGSANEQFF.

The chain has TRBV12-3 or TRBV12-4 and TRBJ2-3; tentative D call: TRBD2 (5 bases). Between the trimmed V and J ends, which lost 4 bases and 5 bases, there was a span of 13 bases. This CDR3 is built from 14 residues. The CDR3 spells CASSWSPRGDTQYF. CDR3 in DNA: TGTGCCAGCAGTTGGAGCCCTCGGGGAGATACGCAGTATTTT.

The chain links TRBV6-6 to TRBJ2-3, with TRBD1 as a possible D gene (6 bases). The last part of the DNA fits TRBJ2-7 better; the J call may be wrong. The CDR3 extends over 13 amino acids. Germline V gene data show CDR1 as MNHNY and CDR2 as SVGAGI (reference sequence). CDR3 protein: CASSYSGQYEQYF. The CDR3 DNA sequence: TGTGCCAGCAGTTACTCTGGACAGTACGAGCAGTACTTC.

The gene calls are TRBV11-3 and TRBJ1-1; D not certain. Trimming left V 0 bases short and J 5 bases short, with 10 bases between. CDR1 and CDR2 from the germline V gene are SGHNT and YENEEA. CDR3 size: 14 residues. The CDR3 DNA reads TGTGCCAGCAGCTTAGATCTGGAGTGGACTGAAGCTTTCTTT. This encodes CASSLDLEWTEAFF.

The rearrangement links TRBV4-2 to TRBJ2-3, with 8 bases aligning to TRBD2. J was trimmed by 3 bases and V by 9 bases; bases with no gene match: 14. Looked up from germline, CDR1 is LGHNA and CDR2 is YNFKEQ. The CDR3 covers 16 residues. CDR3 residues: CASRSTSGSVTDTQYF. The DNA of the CDR3 is TGTGCCAGTCGGAGCACAAGCGGGAGTGTAACAGATACGCAGTATTTT.

The V gene is TRBV12-3 or TRBV12-4, the J gene TRBJ2-1, with D uncertain. The CDR3 length is 14 residues. V was trimmed by 4 bases and J by 0 bases, leaving 7 bases between them. This CDR3 is CASSSTGSYNEQFF. Written as DNA, the CDR3 is TGTGCCAGCAGTTCGACTGGCTCCTACAATGAGCAGTTCTTC.

J is TRBJ2-1 and V is TRBV4-1; 12 bases are a match to TRBD2. V trimming: 2 bases; J trimming: 10 bases; junction bases outside the gene matches: 27. Germline V lookup: CDR1 MGHRA, CDR2 YSYEKL. The CDR3 runs 22 residues. CDR3 amino acids: CASSQFVSGRTSGIRTPYEQFF. DNA for the CDR3: TGCGCCAGCAGCCAATTTGTTTCAGGGAGGACTAGCGGGATCCGTACTCCCTACGAGCAGTTCTTC.

The rearrangement uses TRBV6-1 and TRBJ1-2, with D unresolved. Trimming left V 5 bases short and J 8 bases short, with 15 bases between. The CDR3 consists of 13 residues. Germline assignment: CDR1 MNHNS and CDR2 SASEGT. The CDR3 protein is CASSPSAAGGYTF. CDR3 nucleotides: TGTGCCAGCAGTCCTTCCGCCGCTGGGGGCTACACCTTC.

The V call is TRBV4-1, the J call TRBJ2-7; no reliable D call. The J call may be in error: the DNA end matches TRBJ2-1 better. Germline loops: CDR1 MGHRA, CDR2 YSYEKL. The CDR3 sequence is 14 residues long. CDR3 loop: CASSQARFANEQFF. In DNA form, the CDR3 reads TGCGCCAGCAGCCAAGCCAGATTCGCTAATGAGCAGTTCTTC.

V gene TRBV4-1 combines with J gene TRBJ1-1, with D perhaps matching TRBD1 (6 bases). The germline V gene encodes CDR1 MGHRA and CDR2 YSYEKL. The CDR3 has 16 amino acids. Trimming cost V 4 bases and J 0 bases, with 15 bases left between them. This CDR3 reads CASSPQGGTMNTEAFF. DNA for the CDR3: TGCGCCAGCAGCCCCCAAGGGGGGACCATGAACACTGAAGCTTTCTTT.

The rearrangement links TRBV2 to TRBJ2-3; D not resolved. CDR1 and CDR2 (germline): SNHLY, FYNNEI. V shed 7 bases and J shed 2 bases, with 7 bases lying between them. The CDR3 has 12 amino acids. The CDR3 DNA reads TGTGCCAGCACCTTCACCACAGATACGCAGTATTTT. Encoded protein: CASTFTTDTQYF.

The CDR3: CASNAPGLAGNEQFF. CDR3 in DNA: TGTGCCAGTAACGCCCCGGGACTAGCCGGCAATGAGCAGTTCTTC. V usage is TRBV12-3 or TRBV12-4 and J usage is TRBJ2-1; 9 positions match TRBD2. The trim removed 9 bases at V and 6 bases at J, leaving 12 bases unmatched. The CDR3 has 15 residues.

By sample share, this clonotype is medium-sized. The genes are TRBV6-1 and TRBJ2-1; 8 bases fit TRBD2. The V segment lost 6 bases and the J segment 4 bases; nucleotides outside the gene matches: 8. Germline loops: CDR1 MNHNS, CDR2 SASEGT. There are 15 residues in the CDR3. Here the CDR3 DNA reads TGTGCCAGCAGCCCCGGGGTAGCGGGATACAATGAGCAGTTCTTC. Translating it yields CASSPGVAGYNEQFF.

This clonotype has a single count. The chain couples TRBV6-6 to TRBJ2-3; the D gene is possibly TRBD2 (5 bases). Germline loops: CDR1 MNHNY, CDR2 SVGAGI (reference sequence). The V end was cut by 2 bases, the J end by 0 bases, with 12 bases between. CDR3 size: 16 residues. CDR3 DNA: TGTGCCAGCAGTTACCTGAGCGGCATGAGCACAGATACGCAGTATTTT. This gives the protein CASSYLSGMSTDTQYF.